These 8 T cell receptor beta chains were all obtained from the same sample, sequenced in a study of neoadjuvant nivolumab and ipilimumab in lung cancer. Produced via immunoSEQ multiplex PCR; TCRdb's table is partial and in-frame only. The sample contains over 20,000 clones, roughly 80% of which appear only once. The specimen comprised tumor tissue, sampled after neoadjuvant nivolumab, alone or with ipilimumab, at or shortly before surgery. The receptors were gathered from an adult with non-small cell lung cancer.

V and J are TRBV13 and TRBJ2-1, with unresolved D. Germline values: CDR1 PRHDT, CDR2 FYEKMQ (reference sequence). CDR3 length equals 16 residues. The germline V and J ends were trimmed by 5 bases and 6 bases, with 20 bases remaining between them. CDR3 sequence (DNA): TGTGCCAGCAGCCCAGCAGGCCAGCTCGCTTTCAATGAGCAGTTCTTC. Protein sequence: CASSPAGQLAFNEQFF. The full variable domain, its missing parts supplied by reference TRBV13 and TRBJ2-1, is AAGVIQSPRHLIKEKRETATLKCYPIPRHDTVYWYQQGPGQDPQFLISFYEKMQSDKGSIPDRFSAQQFSDYHSELNMSSLELGDSALYFCASSPAGQLAFNEQFFGPGTRLTVL.

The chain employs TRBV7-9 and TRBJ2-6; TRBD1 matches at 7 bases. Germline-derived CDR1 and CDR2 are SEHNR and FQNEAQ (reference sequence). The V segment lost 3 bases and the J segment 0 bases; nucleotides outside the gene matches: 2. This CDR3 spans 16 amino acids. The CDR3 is CASSLGQLSGANVLTF. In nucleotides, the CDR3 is TGTGCCAGCAGCTTGGGACAGCTCTCTGGGGCCAACGTCCTGACTTTC.

For the CDR3, the DNA is TGTGCCAGCAGTGAGGGACAGGCCTATCGGGCCGGGGAGCTGTTTTTT. Its protein is CASSEGQAYRAGELFF. The chain links TRBV2 to TRBJ2-2; 8 bases agree with TRBD1. The CDR3 runs 16 residues. Germline V gives CDR1 SNHLY, CDR2 FYNNEI. The J segment lost 6 bases and the V segment lost 3 bases, leaving 9 bases of the junction unmatched.

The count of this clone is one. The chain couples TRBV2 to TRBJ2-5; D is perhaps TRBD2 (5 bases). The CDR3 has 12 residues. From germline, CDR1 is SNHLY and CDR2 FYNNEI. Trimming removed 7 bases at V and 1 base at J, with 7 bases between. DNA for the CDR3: TGTGCCAGCACCCTAGCCCAAGAGACCCAGTACTTC. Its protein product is CASTLAQETQYF.

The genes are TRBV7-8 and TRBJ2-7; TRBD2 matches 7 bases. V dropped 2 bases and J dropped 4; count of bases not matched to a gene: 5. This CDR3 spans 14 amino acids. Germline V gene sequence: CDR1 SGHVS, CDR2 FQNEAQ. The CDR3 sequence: CASSLTTSLYEQYF. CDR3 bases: TGTGCCAGCAGCTTAACGACTAGCTTGTACGAGCAGTACTTC.

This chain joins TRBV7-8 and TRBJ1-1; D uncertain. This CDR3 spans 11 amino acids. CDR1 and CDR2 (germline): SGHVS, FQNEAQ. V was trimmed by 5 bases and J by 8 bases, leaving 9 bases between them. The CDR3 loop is CASSPTREAFF. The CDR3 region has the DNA TGTGCCAGCAGCCCTACAAGAGAAGCTTTCTTT.

In nucleotides, the CDR3 is TGTGCCAGCAGCCCCCGCCTAGCGGGAGACCGGGATACGCAGTATTTT. This encodes CASSPRLAGDRDTQYF. The chain recombines TRBV9 with TRBJ2-3; 10 bases are shared with TRBD2. V shed 4 bases, J shed 6 bases, and the junction held 11 bases outside the gene matches. The germline V gene has CDR1 SGDLS and CDR2 YYNGEE. The CDR3 is 16 residues long.

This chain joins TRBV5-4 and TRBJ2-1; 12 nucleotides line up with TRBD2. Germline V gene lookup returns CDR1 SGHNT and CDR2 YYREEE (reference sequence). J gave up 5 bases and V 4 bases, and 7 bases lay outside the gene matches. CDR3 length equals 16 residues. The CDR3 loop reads CASSTGTSGLNNEQFF. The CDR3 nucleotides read TGTGCCAGCAGCACCGGGACTAGCGGGTTGAACAATGAGCAGTTCTTC.